This TCR beta chain was profiled in a study of T cell changes during pregnancy in multiple sclerosis. Only in-frame clones appear in the TCRdb table, and some are missing; sequencing was by immunoSEQ multiplex PCR. This table holds about 48,000 clones, approximately 85% found once. Trimming at V came to 6 bases and at J to 6 bases, leaving 11 bases not matched to a gene. CDR1 and CDR2 from the germline V gene are SGHTA and FQGNSA. The CDR3 has 16 amino acids. The specimen comprised CD4+ T cells from peripheral blood mononuclear cells, sampled in the second trimester of pregnancy. This sequence originates from a female donor with multiple sclerosis, enrolled in a pregnancy study. This chain connects TRBV7-2 to TRBJ2-2; TRBD2 matches 9 bases. The CDR3 loop reads CASSRGGGRAAGELFF. Written as DNA, the CDR3 is TGTGCCAGCAGTCGGGGTGGCGGGAGGGCCGCCGGGGAGCTGTTTTTT. Drawing the rest from reference TRBV7-2 and TRBJ2-2, the complete variable domain is GAGVSQSPSNKVTEKGKDVELRCDPISGHTALYWYRQSLGQGLEFLIYFQGNSAPDKSGLPSDRFSAERTGGSVSTLTIQRTQQEDSAVYLCASSRGGGRAAGELFFGEGSRLTVL.